This T cell receptor (beta chain) stems from a study of T cells in Graves' hyperthyroidism and ophthalmopathy. Study results and caveats: Most thyroid clonotypes expanded above 0.001 appeared in blood too.

About this clonotype: Its antigen remains unidentified.

The CDR3 totals 16 residues. Trimming cost V 0 bases and J 1 base, with 12 bases left between them. Germline CDR1 and CDR2: SGHTS and YDEGEE. Amplification yielded TCR beta CDR3 regions, with RNA transcripts as the source. First-round RT-PCR of the TCR CDR3 relied on the HTBI primer set. TCRdb passed the multiplex PCR reads through MiXCR, listing each CDR3 protein once. The profile covers 250,000 or so distinct CDR3 sequences, with over 12% appearing a single time and over 25% taken by the ten largest. Exclusion of patients followed from uncontrolled infection, other autoimmune disease, pregnancy or lactation. At first hyperthyroidism diagnosis, before any ophthalmopathy symptoms, the blood sample was collected.

The chain joins TRBV5-8 to TRBJ2-3; tentative D call: TRBD2 (6 bases). The clonotype was recovered from a woman between 50 and 59 years old with Graves' hyperthyroidism that later progressed to Graves' ophthalmopathy. The sample consisted of blood. The CDR3 nucleotides are TGTGCCAGCAGCTTGGGCCCCGCGGGGCGCACAGATACGCAGTATTTT. Translated, it gives CASSLGPAGRTDTQYF.